The clone carrying this T cell receptor beta chain was seen only once. The antigen is not known. Assay used: immunoSEQ multiplex PCR; TCRdb lists only in-frame clones, some missing. This repertoire shows 75,000 to 100,000 clones, 80% to 90% found once; its top ten account for 1.5% to 2%. Per germline, CDR1 KGHSH and CDR2 LQKENI. The CDR3 sequence is 12 residues long. V lost 3 bases and J lost 0, with 3 bases in between. These data come from a study of T cell responses to AZD1222 COVID-19 vaccine. Study-wide points: Vaccine-associated CD4 TCRs spanned spike, dominant at 160-218 and 743-854. Females outnumbered males among donors, who were mostly white British; clonal diversity was possibly underestimated.

The chain combines TRBV18 with TRBJ2-7, with no clear D. The sequencing used peripheral blood, collected on day 0 of AZD1222 vaccination. This TCR derives from an adult in good health. CDR3 sequence reads: CASSPSSYEQYF. As DNA, the CDR3 is TGTGCCAGCTCACCGAGCTCCTACGAGCAGTACTTC.